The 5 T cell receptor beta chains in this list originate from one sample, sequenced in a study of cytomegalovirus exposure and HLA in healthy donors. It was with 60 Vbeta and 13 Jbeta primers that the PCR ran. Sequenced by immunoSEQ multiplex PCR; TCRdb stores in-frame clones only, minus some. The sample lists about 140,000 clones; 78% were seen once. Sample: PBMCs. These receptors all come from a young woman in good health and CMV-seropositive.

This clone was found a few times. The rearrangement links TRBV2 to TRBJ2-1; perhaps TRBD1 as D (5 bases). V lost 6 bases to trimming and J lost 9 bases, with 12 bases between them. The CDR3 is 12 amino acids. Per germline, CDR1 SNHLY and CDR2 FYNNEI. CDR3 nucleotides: TGTGCCAGCAGCGAACAGGTTTTTGAGCAGTTCTTC. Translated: CASSEQVFEQFF.

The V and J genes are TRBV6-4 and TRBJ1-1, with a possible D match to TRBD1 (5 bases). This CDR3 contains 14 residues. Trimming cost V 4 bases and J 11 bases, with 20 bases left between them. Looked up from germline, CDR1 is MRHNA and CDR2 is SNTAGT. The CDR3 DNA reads TGTGCCAGCAGTGCCTCCTCGACAGTTATTGAGGCTTTCTTT. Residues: CASSASSTVIEAFF.

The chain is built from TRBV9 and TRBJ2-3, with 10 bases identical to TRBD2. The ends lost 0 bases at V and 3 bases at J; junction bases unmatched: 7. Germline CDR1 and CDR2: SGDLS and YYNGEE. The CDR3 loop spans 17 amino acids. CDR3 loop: CASSVEQSGGATDTQYF. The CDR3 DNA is TGTGCCAGCAGCGTAGAGCAAAGCGGGGGGGCTACAGATACGCAGTATTTT.

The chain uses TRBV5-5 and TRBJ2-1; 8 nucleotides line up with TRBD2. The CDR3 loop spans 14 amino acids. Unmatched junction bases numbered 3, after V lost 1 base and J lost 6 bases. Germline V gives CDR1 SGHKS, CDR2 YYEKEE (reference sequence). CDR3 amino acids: CASSLTGGVNEQFF. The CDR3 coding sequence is TGTGCCAGCAGCTTGACGGGGGGGGTCAATGAGCAGTTCTTC.

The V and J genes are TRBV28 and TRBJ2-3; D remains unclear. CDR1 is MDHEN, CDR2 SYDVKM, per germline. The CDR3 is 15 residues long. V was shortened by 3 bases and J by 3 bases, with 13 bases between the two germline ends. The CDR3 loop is CASSFGTPSTDTQYF. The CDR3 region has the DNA TGTGCCAGCAGTTTCGGTACCCCGTCTACAGATACGCAGTATTTT.